A single sample is the source of the 8 T cell receptor beta chains below, sequenced in a study of identical twins. TCRdb re-derived calls from the 5' RACE reads in MiXCR, one entry per CDR3 protein. The data contain 250,000 to 300,000 distinct CDR3 sequences, around 8% of them singletons. The same sample was also studied in work on yellow fever vaccine responses in identical twins.

The specimen sequenced was CD8+ T cells sorted from blood. Receptor source: a woman younger than 30 in good health.

This clonotype turned up a few times. The V call is TRBV2, the J call TRBJ1-2, with TRBD1 matching over 9 bases. V trimming: 8 bases; J trimming: 4 bases; junction bases outside the gene matches: 17. Per the germline V gene, CDR1 is SNHLY and CDR2 is FYNNEI. The CDR3 loop spans 17 amino acids. Here the CDR3 reads CASLGDRDFLGGYGYTF. CDR3 nucleotides: TGTGCCAGCTTAGGGGACAGGGACTTTCTCGGGGGCTATGGCTACACCTTC.

This clonotype appeared many times. This sequence joins TRBV28 and TRBJ2-1; 9 bases are shared with TRBD1. This CDR3 contains 16 residues. Looked up from germline, CDR1 is MDHEN and CDR2 is SYDVKM. After removal of 3 bases from V and 8 bases from J, the junction contained 11 bases not matched to a gene. The CDR3 DNA follows: TGTGCCAGCAGTTTCTCCCCGGGACAGGGTTTTTATGAGCAGTTCTTC. Encoded protein: CASSFSPGQGFYEQFF. Using reference TRBV28 and TRBJ2-1 for the parts outside the CDR3, the full variable domain is DVKVTQSSRYLVKRTGEKVFLECVQDMDHENMFWYRQDPGLGLRLIYFSYDVKMKEKGDIPEGYSVSREKKERFSLILESASTNQTSMYLCASSFSPGQGFYEQFFGPGTRLTVL.

This clonotype was seen a few times. The chain carries TRBV20-1 and TRBJ1-2, with D unresolved. Trimming took 4 bases from V and 6 from J, leaving 15 bases between them. CDR3 size: 13 residues. Germline values: CDR1 DFQATT, CDR2 SNEGSKA (reference sequence). The chain's CDR3 is CSATTVNEDGYTF. Written as DNA, the CDR3 is TGCAGTGCTACTACCGTCAATGAGGATGGCTACACCTTC.

This clonotype was counted only a few times. The chain uses TRBV7-9 and TRBJ2-7; D is perhaps TRBD1 (5 bases). Germline V gene lookup returns CDR1 SEHNR and CDR2 FQNEAQ (reference sequence). Trimming removed 5 bases from V and 1 base from J, with 9 bases in between. The CDR3 contains 13 residues. The CDR3 DNA sequence: TGTGCCAGCAGCCGACAGTCTTCCTACGAGCAGTACTTC. Translation: CASSRQSSYEQYF.

V usage is TRBV20-1 and J usage is TRBJ2-5; the match to TRBD2 covers 8 bases. Germline trimming cut 6 bases from V and 4 bases from J; bases unmatched to any gene: 7. CDR1 is DFQATT and CDR2 is SNEGSKA in the germline V gene (reference sequence). The CDR3 is 13 amino acids. Here the CDR3 reads CSAPVGGGETQYF. CDR3 sequence (DNA): TGCAGTGCCCCCGTCGGGGGGGGAGAGACCCAGTACTTC.

This clonotype was counted ten times or more. The V and J genes are TRBV20-1 and TRBJ2-2, with TRBD1 as a possible D gene (5 bases). The CDR3 has 12 residues. Trimming shortened V by 2 bases and J by 6 bases, and 7 bases separated the two germline ends. Germline-derived CDR1 and CDR2 are DFQATT and SNEGSKA (reference sequence). The CDR3 loop is CSARNRSGELFF. CDR3 bases: TGCAGTGCTAGAAACAGGTCCGGGGAGCTGTTTTTT.

This clonotype showed up just a few times. The gene calls are TRBV7-6 and TRBJ2-2, with a possible D match to TRBD2 (7 bases). Germline V lookup: CDR1 SGHVS, CDR2 FNYEAQ. The V end lost 5 bases, the J end lost 6 bases, and 22 bases lay between the germline ends. There are 17 residues in the CDR3. The CDR3, as DNA: TGTGCCAGCAGCGAGGGGGGGTTGACTAGTGACCCCGGGGAGCTGTTTTTT. Translation gives CASSEGGLTSDPGELFF.

The genes are TRBV11-2 and TRBJ2-3, with D unresolved. Germline CDR1 and CDR2: SGHAT and FQNNGV. Trimming left V 2 bases short and J 4 bases short, with 7 bases between. This CDR3 region has 13 residues. CDR3 coding DNA: TGTGCCAGCAGCTTATACTCAGCAGATACGCAGTATTTT. Translation: CASSLYSADTQYF. Full variable domain (remainder filled in from reference TRBV11-2 and TRBJ2-3): EAGVAQSPRYKIIEKRQSVAFWCNPISGHATLYWYQQILGQGPKLLIQFQNNGVVDDSQLPKDRFSAERLKGVDSTLKIQPAKLEDSAVYLCASSLYSADTQYFGPGTRLTVL.